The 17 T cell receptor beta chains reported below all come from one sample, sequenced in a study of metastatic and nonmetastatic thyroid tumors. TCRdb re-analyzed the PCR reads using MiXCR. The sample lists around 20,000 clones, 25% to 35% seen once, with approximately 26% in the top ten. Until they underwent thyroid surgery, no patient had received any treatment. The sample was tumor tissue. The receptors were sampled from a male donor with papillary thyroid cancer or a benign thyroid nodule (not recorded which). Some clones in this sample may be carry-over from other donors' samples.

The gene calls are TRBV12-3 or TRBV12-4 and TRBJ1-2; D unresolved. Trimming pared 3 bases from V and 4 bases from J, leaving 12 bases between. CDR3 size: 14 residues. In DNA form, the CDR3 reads TGTGCCAGCAGTTTGGGTAACATCCTCTATGGCTACACCTTC. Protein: CASSLGNILYGYTF.

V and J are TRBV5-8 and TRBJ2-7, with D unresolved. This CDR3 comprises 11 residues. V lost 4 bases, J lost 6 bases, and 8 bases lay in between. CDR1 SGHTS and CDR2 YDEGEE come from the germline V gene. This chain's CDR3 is CASSRWREQYF. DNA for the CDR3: TGTGCCAGCAGCCGGTGGCGCGAGCAGTACTTC.

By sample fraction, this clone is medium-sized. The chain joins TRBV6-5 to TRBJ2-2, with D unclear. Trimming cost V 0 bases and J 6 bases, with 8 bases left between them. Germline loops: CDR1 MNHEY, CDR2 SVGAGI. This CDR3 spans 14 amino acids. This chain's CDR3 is CASSYSRPAGELFF. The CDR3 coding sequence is TGTGCCAGCAGTTACTCTCGACCGGCCGGGGAGCTGTTTTTT.

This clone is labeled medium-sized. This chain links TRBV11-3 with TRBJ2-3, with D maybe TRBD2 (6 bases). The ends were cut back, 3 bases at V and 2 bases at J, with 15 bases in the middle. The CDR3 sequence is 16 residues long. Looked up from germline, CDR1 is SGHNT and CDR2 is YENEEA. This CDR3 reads CASSFGRSGFTDTQYF. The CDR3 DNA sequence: TGTGCCAGCAGCTTTGGACGAAGCGGGTTCACAGATACGCAGTATTTT.

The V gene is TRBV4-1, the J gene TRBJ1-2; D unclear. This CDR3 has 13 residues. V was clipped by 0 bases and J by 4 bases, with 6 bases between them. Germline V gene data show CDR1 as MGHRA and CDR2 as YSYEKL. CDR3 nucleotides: TGCGCCAGCAGCCAAGATGGCGCCTATGGCTACACCTTC. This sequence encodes CASSQDGAYGYTF.

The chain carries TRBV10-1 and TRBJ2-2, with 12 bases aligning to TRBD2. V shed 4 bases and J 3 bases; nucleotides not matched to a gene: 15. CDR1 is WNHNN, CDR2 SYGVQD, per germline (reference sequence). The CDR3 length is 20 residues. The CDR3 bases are TGCGCCAGCAGTGGCCAACCGGTACTAGCGGGGGGTTTGGACACCGGGGAGCTGTTTTTT. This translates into CASSGQPVLAGGLDTGELFF.

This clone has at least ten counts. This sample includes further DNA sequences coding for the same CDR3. The CDR3 coding sequence is TGCAGTGCTAGAAGTGGCGGGGCCCAGCGAGATACGCAGTATTTT. Its translation is CSARSGGAQRDTQYF. J is TRBJ2-3 and V is TRBV20-1; D possibly corresponds to TRBD2 (6 bases). Germline lookup yields CDR1 DFQATT and CDR2 SNEGSKA (reference sequence). The CDR3 sequence is 15 residues long. V was trimmed by 2 bases and J by 5 bases, leaving 17 bases between them.

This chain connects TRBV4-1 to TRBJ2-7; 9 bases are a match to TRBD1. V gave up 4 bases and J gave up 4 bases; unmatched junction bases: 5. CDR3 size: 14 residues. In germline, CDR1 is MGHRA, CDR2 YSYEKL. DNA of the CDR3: TGCGCCAGCAGCCCCCGGACAGGGGTGTACGAGCAGTACTTC. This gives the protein CASSPRTGVYEQYF.

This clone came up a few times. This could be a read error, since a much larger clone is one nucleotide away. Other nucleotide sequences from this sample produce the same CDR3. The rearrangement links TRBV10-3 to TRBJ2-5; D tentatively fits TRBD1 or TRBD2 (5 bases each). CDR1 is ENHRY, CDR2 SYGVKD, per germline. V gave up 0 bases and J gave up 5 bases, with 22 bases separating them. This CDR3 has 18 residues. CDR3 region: CAISESISGLGVLETQYF. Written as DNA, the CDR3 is TGTGCCATCAGTGAGTCTATTTCCGGTTTGGGGGTTTTGGAGACCCAGTACTTC.

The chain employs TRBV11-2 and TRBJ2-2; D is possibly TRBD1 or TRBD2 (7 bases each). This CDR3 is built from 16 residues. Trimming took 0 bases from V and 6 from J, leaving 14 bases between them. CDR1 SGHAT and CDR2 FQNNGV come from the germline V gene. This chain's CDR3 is CASSLEIQGGSGELFF. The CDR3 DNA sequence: TGTGCCAGCAGCTTAGAAATCCAGGGGGGGTCCGGGGAGCTGTTTTTT. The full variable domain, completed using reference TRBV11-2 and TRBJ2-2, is EAGVAQSPRYKIIEKRQSVAFWCNPISGHATLYWYQQILGQGPKLLIQFQNNGVVDDSQLPKDRFSAERLKGVDSTLKIQPAKLEDSAVYLCASSLEIQGGSGELFFGEGSRLTVL.

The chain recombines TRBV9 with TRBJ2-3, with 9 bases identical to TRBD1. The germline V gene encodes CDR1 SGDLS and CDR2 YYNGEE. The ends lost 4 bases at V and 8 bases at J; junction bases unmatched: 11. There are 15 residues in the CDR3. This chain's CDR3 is CASSSSGTGFPTQYF. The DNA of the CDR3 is TGTGCCAGCAGCTCCTCCGGGACAGGGTTTCCTACGCAGTATTTT.

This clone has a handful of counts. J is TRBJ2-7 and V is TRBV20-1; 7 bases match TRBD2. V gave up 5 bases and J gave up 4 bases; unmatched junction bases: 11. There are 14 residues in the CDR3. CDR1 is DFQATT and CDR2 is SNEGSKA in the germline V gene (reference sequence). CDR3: CSAPSGAPVYEQYF. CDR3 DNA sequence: TGCAGTGCTCCCAGCGGGGCGCCCGTTTACGAGCAGTACTTC.

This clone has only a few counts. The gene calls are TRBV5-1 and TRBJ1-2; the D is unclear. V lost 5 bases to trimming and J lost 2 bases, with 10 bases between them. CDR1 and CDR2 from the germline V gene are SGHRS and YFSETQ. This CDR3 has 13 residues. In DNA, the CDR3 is TGCGCCAGCAGTCCAGAGACGAACTATGGCTACACCTTC. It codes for CASSPETNYGYTF.

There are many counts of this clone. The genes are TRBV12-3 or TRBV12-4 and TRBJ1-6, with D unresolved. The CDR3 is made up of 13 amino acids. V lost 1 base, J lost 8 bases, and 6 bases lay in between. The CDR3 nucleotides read TGTGCCAGCAGTTTAGATCAGTATTCACCCCTCCACTTT. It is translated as CASSLDQYSPLHF.

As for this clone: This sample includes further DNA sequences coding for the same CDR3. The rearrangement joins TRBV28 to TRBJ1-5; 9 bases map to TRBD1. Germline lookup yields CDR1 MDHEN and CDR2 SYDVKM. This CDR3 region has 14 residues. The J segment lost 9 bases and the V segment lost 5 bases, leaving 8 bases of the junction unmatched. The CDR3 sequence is CASSRPGTGRPQHF. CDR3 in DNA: TGTGCCAGCAGTAGACCCGGGACAGGGAGGCCCCAGCATTTT.

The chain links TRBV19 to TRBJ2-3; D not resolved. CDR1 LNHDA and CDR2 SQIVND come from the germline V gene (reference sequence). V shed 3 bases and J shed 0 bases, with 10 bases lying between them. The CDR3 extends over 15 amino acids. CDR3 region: CASSIMARSTDTQYF. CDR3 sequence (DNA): TGTGCCAGTAGTATCATGGCTCGTAGCACAGATACGCAGTATTTT.

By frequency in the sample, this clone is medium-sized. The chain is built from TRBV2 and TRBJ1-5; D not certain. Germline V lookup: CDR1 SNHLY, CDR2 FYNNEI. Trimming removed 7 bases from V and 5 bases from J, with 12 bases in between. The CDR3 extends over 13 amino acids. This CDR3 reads CASNLSEDQPQHF. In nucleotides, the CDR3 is TGTGCCAGCAATCTGTCAGAGGATCAGCCCCAGCATTTT.